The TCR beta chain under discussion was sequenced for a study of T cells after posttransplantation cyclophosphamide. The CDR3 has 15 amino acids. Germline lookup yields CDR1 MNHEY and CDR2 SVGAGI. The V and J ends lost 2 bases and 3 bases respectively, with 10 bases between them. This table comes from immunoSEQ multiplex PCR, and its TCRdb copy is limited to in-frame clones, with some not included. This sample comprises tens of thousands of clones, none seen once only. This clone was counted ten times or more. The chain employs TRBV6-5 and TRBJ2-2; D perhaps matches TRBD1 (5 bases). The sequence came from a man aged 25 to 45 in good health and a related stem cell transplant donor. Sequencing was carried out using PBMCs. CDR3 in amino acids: CASSYEVRDTGELFF. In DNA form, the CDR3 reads TGTGCCAGCAGTTACGAGGTCAGGGACACCGGGGAGCTGTTTTTT.